The next 7 T cell receptor beta chains were all read from a single sample in a study of blood T cell repertoires in COVID-19. Only in-frame clones appear in the TCRdb table, and some are missing; sequencing was by immunoSEQ multiplex PCR. The data contain some 260,000 clones, approximately 79% of them singletons. The source material was PBMCs or T cells enriched from blood (not recorded which). The receptors stem from a man younger than 45 with acute COVID-19.

This chain uses TRBV19 with TRBJ2-3; maybe TRBD1 (5 bases). Per germline, CDR1 LNHDA and CDR2 SQIVND (reference sequence). The CDR3 length is 16 residues. V shed 0 bases and J shed 3 bases, with 13 bases lying between them. CDR3 residues: CASSIDVGQGTDTQYF. In nucleotides, the CDR3 is TGTGCCAGTAGTATAGATGTGGGCCAGGGTACAGATACGCAGTATTTT. The full variable domain, in which reference TRBV19 and TRBJ2-3 provide the parts outside the CDR3, is DGGITQSPKYLFRKEGQNVTLSCEQNLNHDAMYWYRQDPGQGLRLIYYSQIVNDFQKGDIAEGYSVSREKKESFPLTVTSAQKNPTAFYLCASSIDVGQGTDTQYFGPGTRLTVL.

The rearrangement links TRBV9 to TRBJ2-2, with 16 bases lining up with TRBD2. Trimming removed 4 bases from V and 7 bases from J; junction bases left unmatched: 10. Germline values: CDR1 SGDLS, CDR2 YYNGEE. The CDR3 consists of 18 residues. The CDR3 region has the DNA TGTGCCAGCAGCATTACCCCGGGACTAGCGGGGGGGAGCGGGGAGCTGTTTTTT. Its protein product is CASSITPGLAGGSGELFF.

The rearrangement uses TRBV7-9 and TRBJ1-1; the D gene is possibly TRBD1 (5 bases). V was pared by 5 bases and J by 4 bases, with 14 bases between. Germline loops: CDR1 SEHNR, CDR2 FQNEAQ (reference sequence). The CDR3 consists of 14 residues. The CDR3 here is CASSPGGSGTEAFF. CDR3 in DNA: TGTGCCAGCAGCCCCGGGGGGAGTGGCACTGAAGCTTTCTTT.

This chain links TRBV2 with TRBJ2-3; a possible D gene is TRBD2 (6 bases). CDR1 and CDR2 (germline): SNHLY, FYNNEI. The CDR3 totals 14 residues. V was trimmed by 7 bases and J by 2 bases, leaving 13 bases between them. The CDR3 reads CASIPGLPTDTQYF. CDR3 nucleotide sequence: TGTGCCAGCATCCCGGGACTCCCCACAGATACGCAGTATTTT.

The chain combines TRBV4-2 with TRBJ2-6; D is unresolved. CDR1 and CDR2 from the germline V gene are LGHNA and YNFKEQ. Deletions cut 2 bases from V and 0 bases from J, with 5 bases between. This CDR3 contains 15 residues. CDR3 loop: CASSQLSSGANVLTF. The CDR3 coding sequence is TGTGCCAGCAGCCAACTATCCTCTGGGGCCAACGTCCTGACTTTC.

The rearrangement links TRBV10-1 to TRBJ2-1; D possibly corresponds to TRBD2 (6 bases). Trimming cost V 6 bases and J 0 bases, with 12 bases left between them. The CDR3 totals 15 residues. Looked up from germline, CDR1 is WNHNN and CDR2 is SYGVQD (reference sequence). This CDR3 is CASRSGDASYNEQFF. The CDR3 DNA sequence: TGCGCCAGCAGGTCGGGGGATGCCTCCTACAATGAGCAGTTCTTC.

This rearrangement joins TRBV5-1 to TRBJ2-5; 15 bases match TRBD2. CDR3 size: 15 residues. CDR1 is SGHRS and CDR2 is YFSETQ in the germline V gene. V shed 4 bases, J shed 2 bases, and the junction held 0 bases outside the gene matches. DNA of the CDR3: TGCGCCAGCAGCGGGACTAGCGGGGGGCAAGAGACCCAGTACTTC. This sequence encodes CASSGTSGGQETQYF.